The entry that follows covers one T cell receptor beta chain sequence. The data were obtained in a study of blood T cell repertoires in COVID-19. CDR1 is MNHEY, CDR2 SMNVEV, per germline (reference sequence). Unmatched junction bases numbered 21, after V lost 10 bases and J lost 3 bases. The CDR3 length is 17 residues. Authors' methods: Nucleated cell number was recorded as an estimate derived from reference gene primer amplification. Assay used: immunoSEQ multiplex PCR; TCRdb lists only in-frame clones, some missing. That table gives V, J and clone size, and the DNA gave D and trimming. The data contain 300,000 or so clones, around four fifths of them singletons.

This chain uses TRBV27 with TRBJ2-7; 7 positions agree with TRBD2. What was sequenced was peripheral blood. This TCR derives from a woman between 45 and 60 years old with active or convalescent COVID-19. CDR3 bases: TGTGCCACGGGACCGGGACTGTCATGGGGGGGATACTACGAGCAGTACTTC. This encodes CATGPGLSWGGYYEQYF.